This T cell receptor beta chain was observed in a study of beta chain features in type 1 diabetes. Study results and limitations: The naive, central memory and Treg TCRB repertoires showed an apparent similarity that was greater among patients than among healthy donors. Equally in patients and controls, shorter templates might have been favored by PCR.

The table lists this clone with a few counts. Its antigen is unknown. V gave up 6 bases and J gave up 2 bases, with 7 bases separating them. Germline assignment: CDR1 MNHNS and CDR2 SASEGT. This CDR3 is built from 12 residues. Isolated RNA was reverse transcribed in full, so expressed TCRB transcripts were sequenced. The data were produced by immunoSEQ multiplex PCR, yet TCRdb's version contains in-frame clones alone and is incomplete. The sample holds roughly 240,000 clones, over 12% seen once. This chain connects TRBV6-1 to TRBJ1-2, with no clear D. The sample was naive CD4+ T cells from blood. This sequence was found in a woman aged 40 to 55 in good health. The chain's CDR3 is CASSTTNYGYTF. The CDR3 DNA reads TGTGCCAGCAGCACTACAAACTATGGCTACACCTTC.